Listed here are 23 T cell receptor beta chains from one sample, sequenced in a study of blood T cell repertoires in COVID-19. Measured with immunoSEQ multiplex PCR; TCRdb has only the in-frame clones, and not every one. The table has some 240,000 clones, approximately 85% seen once. The sample was peripheral blood. Receptors originate from a woman aged 70-85 years with COVID-19, enrolled during active disease.

The CDR3, as DNA: TGCGCCAGCAGCTCCGGCGACAGAAACACCGGGGAGCTGTTTTTT. Protein: CASSSGDRNTGELFF. The rearrangement uses TRBV5-1 and TRBJ2-2; a possible D gene is TRBD1 (5 bases). Trimming shortened V by 3 bases and J by 2 bases, and 11 bases separated the two germline ends. Germline assignment: CDR1 SGHRS and CDR2 YFSETQ. This CDR3 is 15 amino acids long.

This sequence joins TRBV2 and TRBJ1-4; no firm D call. V was pared by 7 bases and J by 6 bases, with 9 bases between. Germline loops: CDR1 SNHLY, CDR2 FYNNEI. The CDR3 is 12 amino acids. Written as DNA, the CDR3 is TGTGCCAGCATGGGGAGGGATGAAAAACTGTTTTTT. Its protein product is CASMGRDEKLFF.

V and J are TRBV3-1 (or the pseudogene TRBV3-2) and TRBJ1-2, with D tentatively TRBD1 (5 bases). This CDR3 has 14 residues. The V end was cut by 0 bases, the J end by 7 bases, with 12 bases between. CDR1 and CDR2 from the germline V gene are LGHDT and YNNKEL (reference sequence). CDR3 DNA: TGTGCCAGCAGCCAAGATCGGGGGGTTGGTGGCTACACCTTC. Translation gives CASSQDRGVGGYTF.

The rearrangement uses TRBV12-5 and TRBJ2-7; 7 bases are a match to TRBD1. Germline-derived CDR1 and CDR2 are LGHNT and FRNRAP. The CDR3 spans 12 residues. With 4 bases clipped from V and 5 bases from J, the junction kept 2 bases outside the gene matches. The chain's CDR3 is CASGWGTDEQYF. CDR3 DNA: TGTGCTAGTGGTTGGGGGACAGACGAGCAGTACTTC.

The rearrangement uses TRBV2 and TRBJ1-5, with D possibly being TRBD1 (6 bases). There are 14 residues in the CDR3. V lost 7 bases, J lost 3 bases, and 13 bases lay in between. Per the germline V gene, CDR1 is SNHLY and CDR2 is FYNNEI. In DNA form, the CDR3 reads TGTGCCAGCACCAAGGGGGAGATCAATCAGCCCCAGCATTTT. Amino acid sequence: CASTKGEINQPQHF.

The chain has TRBV7-2 and TRBJ2-5; D might be TRBD2 (7 bases). The V gene's germline CDR1 is SGHTA and CDR2 FQGNSA. V was shortened by 8 bases and J by 5 bases, with 21 bases between the two germline ends. The CDR3 covers 15 residues. CDR3 in DNA: TGTGCCAGCCGGGGAGGGGGACCGATCCGGGAGACCCAGTACTTC. This translates into CASRGGGPIRETQYF.

V usage is TRBV9 and J usage is TRBJ1-6, with D possibly being TRBD1 (6 bases). Germline lookup yields CDR1 SGDLS and CDR2 YYNGEE. The CDR3 loop spans 17 amino acids. The V gene lost 4 bases and the J gene lost 0 bases, with 14 bases spanning the gap. Written as DNA, the CDR3 is TGTGCCAGCAGCTTCCGGGACACAAGCTCCTATAATTCACCCCTCCACTTT. This sequence encodes CASSFRDTSSYNSPLHF.

The chain uses TRBV7-2 and TRBJ1-3; perhaps TRBD1 as D (5 bases). The CDR3 runs to 14 residues. Germline assignment: CDR1 SGHTA and CDR2 FQGNSA. With 5 bases removed from V and 3 bases from J, the gap between germline ends came to 11 bases. CDR3 sequence (DNA): TGTGCCAGCAGCCCGCAGGGTTTTGGAAACACCATATATTTT. Translation: CASSPQGFGNTIYF. The variable domain in full, completed from reference TRBV7-2 and TRBJ1-3, reads GAGVSQSPSNKVTEKGKDVELRCDPISGHTALYWYRQSLGQGLEFLIYFQGNSAPDKSGLPSDRFSAERTGGSVSTLTIQRTQQEDSAVYLCASSPQGFGNTIYFGEGSWLTVV.

The chain joins TRBV5-1 to TRBJ1-6, with D perhaps TRBD1 (6 bases). V lost 8 bases to trimming and J lost 7 bases, with 19 bases between them. CDR1 SGHRS and CDR2 YFSETQ come from the germline V gene. This CDR3 region has 15 residues. In DNA form, the CDR3 reads TGCGCCAGTCGGGACATAGTCTCGAGGAATTCACCCCTCCACTTT. Protein: CASRDIVSRNSPLHF.

This chain connects TRBV19 to TRBJ1-1, with 8 bases aligning to TRBD1. The junction had 6 bases not matched to a gene; V was cut back by 1 base and J by 5 bases. This CDR3 has 15 residues. Germline V gene lookup returns CDR1 LNHDA and CDR2 SQIVND (reference sequence). CDR3 sequence: CASSIGQGAMTEAFF. CDR3 nucleotide sequence: TGTGCCAGTAGTATAGGGCAGGGGGCTATGACTGAAGCTTTCTTT.

The V gene is TRBV28, the J gene TRBJ2-1; 7 nucleotides agree with TRBD2. CDR3 length equals 14 residues. The junction had 10 bases not matched to a gene; V was cut back by 7 bases and J by 7 bases. CDR1 and CDR2 (germline): MDHEN, SYDVKM. CDR3 DNA sequence: TGTGCCAGCACTATTGGGCGGGAGCTTAATGAGCAGTTCTTC. It encodes CASTIGRELNEQFF.

This rearrangement joins TRBV6-2 or TRBV6-3 to TRBJ1-1; 9 bases are a match to TRBD1. The CDR3 totals 15 residues. V lost 6 bases to trimming and J lost 4 bases; unmatched junction nucleotides: 9. The germline V gene encodes CDR1 MNHEY and CDR2 SVGEGT. CDR3 bases: TGTGCCAGCAGCCGGAGACTGACAGGGGGCACTGAAGCTTTCTTT. It codes for CASSRRLTGGTEAFF.

The CDR3 sequence is CASSQADRAGNTIYF. The CDR3 nucleotides read TGCGCCAGCAGCCAAGCAGACAGGGCTGGAAACACCATATATTTT. The chain recombines TRBV4-3 with TRBJ1-3; 7 nucleotides agree with TRBD1. Looked up from germline, CDR1 is LGHNA and CDR2 is YSLEER. The CDR3 has 15 residues. The V segment lost 1 base and the J segment 2 bases; nucleotides outside the gene matches: 2.

The gene calls are TRBV12-5 and TRBJ2-1; the match to TRBD1 covers 7 bases. V lost 1 base, J lost 7 bases, and 4 bases stayed unmatched. The V gene's germline CDR1 is LGHNT and CDR2 FRNRAP. This CDR3 region has 14 residues. The CDR3 is CASGLGIQGNEQFF. The CDR3 nucleotides read TGTGCTAGTGGTTTGGGTATACAGGGGAATGAGCAGTTCTTC. Based on the CDR3 plus reference TRBV12-5 and TRBJ2-1, the full variable domain is DARVTQTPRHKVTEMGQEVTMRCQPILGHNTVFWYRQTMMQGLELLAYFRNRAPLDDSGMPKDRFSAEMPDATLATLKIQPSEPRDSAVYFCASGLGIQGNEQFFGPGTRLTVL.

The chain couples TRBV3-1 (or the pseudogene TRBV3-2) to TRBJ1-6; 8 bases line up with TRBD1. V lost 2 bases and J lost 5; bases outside the gene matches: 8. Per germline, CDR1 LGHDT and CDR2 YNNKEL (reference sequence). This CDR3 comprises 17 residues. This CDR3 is CASSQLGRGPDNSPLHF. As DNA, the CDR3 is TGTGCCAGCAGCCAACTGGGCAGGGGGCCCGATAATTCACCCCTCCACTTT.

This chain connects TRBV2 to TRBJ2-1; TRBD2 agrees at 13 bases. V was pared by 6 bases and J by 7 bases, with 12 bases of the junction left unmatched. CDR3 length: 17 residues. Germline V gene sequence: CDR1 SNHLY, CDR2 FYNNEI. Here the CDR3 reads CASRLPGLAGPQNEQFF. CDR3 nucleotides: TGTGCCAGCAGACTCCCGGGACTAGCGGGGCCCCAGAATGAGCAGTTCTTC.

The chain is built from TRBV19 and TRBJ1-3; 7 bases match TRBD1. The germline CDR1 and CDR2 sequences are LNHDA and SQIVND (reference sequence). V dropped 3 bases and J dropped 0; count of bases not matched to a gene: 5. The CDR3 contains 16 residues. The CDR3 bases are TGTGCCAGTAGTATCGGGGACAGCTTCTCTGGAAACACCATATATTTT. It codes for CASSIGDSFSGNTIYF.

This clone was recorded only once. For the CDR3, the DNA is TGTGCCAGCAGTGTCACTAGGAGTATCACTGAAGCTTTCTTT. Protein product: CASSVTRSITEAFF. The chain combines TRBV2 with TRBJ1-1; D unclear. Between the trimmed V and J ends, which lost 4 bases and 4 bases, there was a span of 13 bases. This CDR3 contains 14 residues. Per germline, CDR1 SNHLY and CDR2 FYNNEI.

The chain is built from TRBV6-6 and TRBJ1-2; 7 bases line up with TRBD1. This CDR3 comprises 15 residues. J gave up 0 bases and V 7 bases, and 8 bases lay outside the gene matches. CDR1 and CDR2 from the germline V gene are MNHNY and SVGAGI (reference sequence). CDR3: CASTLPGQTNYGYTF. The DNA for the CDR3 is TGTGCCAGCACCCTCCCGGGACAGACTAACTATGGCTACACCTTC.

The chain recombines TRBV6-2 or TRBV6-3 with TRBJ1-3; 8 bases line up with TRBD1. The CDR3 sequence is 15 residues long. The V gene's germline CDR1 is MNHEY and CDR2 SVGEGT. The junction had 4 bases not matched to a gene; V was cut back by 3 bases and J by 3 bases. The CDR3 loop reads CASSYRGQGGNTIYF. The CDR3 coding sequence is TGTGCCAGCAGTTATCGAGGACAGGGTGGAAACACCATATATTTT.

The chain combines TRBV25-1 with TRBJ2-3; maybe TRBD1 (6 bases). The CDR3 has 13 amino acids. CDR1 is MGHDK, CDR2 SYGVNS, per germline. Between the trimmed V and J ends, which lost 6 bases and 6 bases, there was a span of 13 bases. CDR3 nucleotide sequence: TGTGCCAGCAGCTCAGGGGCAAGGGATACGCAGTATTTT. It is translated as CASSSGARDTQYF.

DNA of the CDR3: TGCGCCAGCAGCCTTTATCGACAGGGTACCTACGAGCAGTACTTC. This encodes CASSLYRQGTYEQYF. The chain uses TRBV4-1 and TRBJ2-7, with TRBD1 identical over 7 bases. The junction had 8 bases not matched to a gene; V was cut back by 4 bases and J by 2 bases. The germline gives CDR1 MGHRA, CDR2 YSYEKL. The CDR3 consists of 15 residues.

The chain uses TRBV11-2 and TRBJ2-5, with a possible D match to TRBD2 (6 bases). The CDR3 is 16 amino acids. Trimming left V 2 bases short and J 4 bases short, with 17 bases between. Germline lookup yields CDR1 SGHAT and CDR2 FQNNGV. The CDR3 DNA sequence: TGTGCCAGCAGCTTAAACCCAGACCCGCGGGGAGAGACCCAGTACTTC. Its translation is CASSLNPDPRGETQYF.